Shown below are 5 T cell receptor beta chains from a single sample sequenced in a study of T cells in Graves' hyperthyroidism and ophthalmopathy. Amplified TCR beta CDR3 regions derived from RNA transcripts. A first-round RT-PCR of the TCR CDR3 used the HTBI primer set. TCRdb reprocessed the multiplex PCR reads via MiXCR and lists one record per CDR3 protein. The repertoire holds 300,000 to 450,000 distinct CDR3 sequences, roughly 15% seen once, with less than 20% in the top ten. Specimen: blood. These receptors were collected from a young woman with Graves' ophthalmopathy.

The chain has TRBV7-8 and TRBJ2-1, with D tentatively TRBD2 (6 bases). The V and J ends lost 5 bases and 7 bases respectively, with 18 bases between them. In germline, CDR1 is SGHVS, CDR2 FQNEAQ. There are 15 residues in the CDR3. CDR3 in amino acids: CASSPRVGGANEQFF. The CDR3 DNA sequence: TGTGCCAGCAGCCCGAGGGTCGGCGGGGCTAATGAGCAGTTCTTC.

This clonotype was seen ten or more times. The CDR3 loop is CASSPRQGMYEQYF. Written as DNA, the CDR3 is TGTGCCAGCAGCCCGAGACAGGGTATGTACGAGCAGTACTTC. This rearrangement joins TRBV27 to TRBJ2-7; 7 bases are a match to TRBD1. From germline, CDR1 is MNHEY and CDR2 SMNVEV (reference sequence). The CDR3 consists of 14 residues. J lost 4 bases, V lost 6 bases, and 9 bases had no gene match.

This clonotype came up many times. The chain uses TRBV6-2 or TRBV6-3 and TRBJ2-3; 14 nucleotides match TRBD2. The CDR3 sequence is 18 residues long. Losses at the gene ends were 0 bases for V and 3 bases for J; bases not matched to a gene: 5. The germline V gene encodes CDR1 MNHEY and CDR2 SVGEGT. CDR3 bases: TGTGCCAGCAGTTACTCACCGGGACTAGCGGGGGAAACAGATACGCAGTATTTT. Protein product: CASSYSPGLAGETDTQYF.

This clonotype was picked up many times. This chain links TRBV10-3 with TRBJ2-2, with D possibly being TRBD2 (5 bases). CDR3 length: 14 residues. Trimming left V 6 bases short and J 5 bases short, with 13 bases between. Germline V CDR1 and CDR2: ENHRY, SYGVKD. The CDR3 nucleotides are TGTGCCATCAGAGTCACCCCGGGAACCGGGGAGCTGTTTTTT. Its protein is CAIRVTPGTGELFF.

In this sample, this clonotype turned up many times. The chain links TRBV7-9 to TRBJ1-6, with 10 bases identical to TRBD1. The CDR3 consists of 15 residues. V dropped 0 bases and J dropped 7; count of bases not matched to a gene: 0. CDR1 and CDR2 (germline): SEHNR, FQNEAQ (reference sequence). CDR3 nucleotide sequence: TGTGCCAGCAGCTTAGCGGGACAGGGGAATTCACCCCTCCACTTT. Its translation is CASSLAGQGNSPLHF. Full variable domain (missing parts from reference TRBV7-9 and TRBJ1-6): DTGVSQNPRHKITKRGQNVTFRCDPISEHNRLYWYRQTLGQGPEFLTYFQNEAQLEKSRLLSDRFSAERPKGSFSTLEIQRTEQGDSAMYLCASSLAGQGNSPLHFGNGTRLTVT.